This entry lists 8 T cell receptor beta chains sequenced from one sample in a study of CD8 T cells in ankylosing spondylitis. General study results and limits: Ankylosing spondylitis blood appeared to be characterized by a TCR beta motif of eight highly homologous variants.

Their specific antigens are unknown. Using its own MiXCR run on the 5' RACE reads, TCRdb lists one record per CDR3 protein. The table has more than 600,000 distinct CDR3 sequences, under 20% seen once. Sequencing input: blood, either unsorted or a sorted T cell fraction (not recorded which). Receptors originate from a male donor with ankylosing spondylitis.

The V gene is TRBV27, the J gene TRBJ2-7, with D hard to call. This CDR3 spans 12 amino acids. CDR1 and CDR2 from the germline V gene are MNHEY and SMNVEV (reference sequence). Trimming pared 8 bases from V and 2 bases from J, leaving 10 bases between. DNA for the CDR3: TGTGCCAGCCAAACATCCCCCTACGAGCAGTACTTC. Its translation is CASQTSPYEQYF.

This clonotype was picked up a small number of times. The gene calls are TRBV4-1 and TRBJ2-5, with 11 bases matching TRBD2. Germline V gene sequence: CDR1 MGHRA, CDR2 YSYEKL. The CDR3 is made up of 16 amino acids. Trimming took 6 bases from V and 4 from J; bases not matched to a gene: 10. The CDR3 is CASSRQTSGDGETQYF. The CDR3 region has the DNA TGCGCCAGCAGTCGTCAGACTAGCGGGGATGGAGAGACCCAGTACTTC.

This clonotype was found a few times. This chain links TRBV9 with TRBJ1-1; D is ambiguous. The CDR3 covers 13 residues. The germline V gene encodes CDR1 SGDLS and CDR2 YYNGEE. V gave up 3 bases and J gave up 1 base, with 7 bases separating them. The CDR3 region is CASSAQENTEAFF. The CDR3, as DNA: TGTGCCAGCAGCGCCCAAGAGAACACTGAAGCTTTCTTT.

The chain recombines TRBV7-2 with TRBJ2-7; D unclear. The V gene lost 5 bases and the J gene lost 4 bases, with 12 bases spanning the gap. The CDR3 extends over 13 amino acids. Germline CDR1 and CDR2: SGHTA and FQGNSA. CDR3 in amino acids: CASSENPGYEQYF. DNA of the CDR3: TGTGCCAGCAGCGAAAACCCCGGTTACGAGCAGTACTTC.

The chain is built from TRBV20-1 and TRBJ2-3; D is undetermined. Germline CDR1 reads DFQATT; CDR2 reads SNEGSKA (reference sequence). V was trimmed by 5 bases and J by 9 bases, leaving 15 bases between them. The CDR3 runs 12 residues. The CDR3, as DNA: TGCAGTGCTGGGCTCGCGCTGATAACGCAGTATTTT. As protein: CSAGLALITQYF.

A few counts support this clonotype. The chain joins TRBV30 to TRBJ1-5; possibly TRBD1 for D (6 bases). V lost 0 bases and J lost 1, with 7 bases in between. Germline CDR1 and CDR2: GTSNPN and SVGIG (reference sequence). The CDR3 is made up of 14 amino acids. CDR3 in amino acids: CAWSVGGSNQPQHF. CDR3 in DNA: TGTGCCTGGAGTGTAGGGGGGAGCAATCAGCCCCAGCATTTT.

The genes are TRBV4-1 and TRBJ1-1, with 8 bases identical to TRBD1. The junction had 5 bases not matched to a gene; V was cut back by 4 bases and J by 7 bases. This CDR3 spans 13 amino acids. Germline V gene data show CDR1 as MGHRA and CDR2 as YSYEKL. CDR3 sequence (DNA): TGCGCCAGCAGCCTTCTCGGGACAGGTGAAGCTTTCTTT. Its translation: CASSLLGTGEAFF.

This clonotype was seen a handful of times. Here the CDR3 reads CASSTGSTGELFF. The CDR3 coding sequence is TGTGCCAGCAGTACAGGGTCCACCGGGGAGCTGTTTTTT. The rearrangement links TRBV12-3 or TRBV12-4 to TRBJ2-2; TRBD1 might be the D (6 bases). The CDR3 consists of 13 residues. V shed 5 bases and J shed 4 bases, with 8 bases lying between them.